The rows below give T cell receptor beta chains drawn from one sample of a study of PD-L1 blockade in urothelial cancer. The protocol was immunoSEQ multiplex PCR, while the TCRdb copy is restricted to in-frame clones and leaves out a portion. Of 100,000 to 150,000 clones in the sample, about 88% were seen once. The sequencing used PBMCs, collected around atezolizumab (anti-PD-L1) treatment. These TCRs come from a man aged 50 to 60 with urothelial cancer. Each CDR3 is given with its conserved first and last residue. D genes are given only for firm matches. Not all rows give a size; the values are once, few, many and, for expanded clones, a class.

few TRBJ2-7 - TRBV6-1 TGTGCCAGCAGTGAAGTGATTGCGGGATTACCCTACGAGCAGTACTTC CASSEVIAGLPYEQYF
- TRBJ1-3 TRBD1 TRBV18 TGTGCCAGCTCGCCAGACAGGGGTCTCGGAAACACCATATATTTT CASSPDRGLGNTIYF
- TRBJ2-5 TRBD2 TRBV7-8 TGTGCCAGCAGCTTAGCCGTACTAGCGGAGTACCAAGAGACCCAGTACTTC CASSLAVLAEYQETQYF
- TRBJ1-4 - TRBV19 TGTGCCAGTAGTACCAGGACAGAGCTTATCGGAAAACTGTTTTTT CASSTRTELIGKLFF
- TRBJ2-5 - TRBV18 TGTGCCAGCTCACCACTCGAAGAGACCCAGTACTTC CASSPLEETQYF
- TRBJ2-1 TRBD2 TRBV7-8 TGTGCCAGCAGCTTTCTCCTCCCGGGAGGGCCGGTAGGGAATGAGCAGTTCTTC CASSFLLPGGPVGNEQFF
- TRBJ1-1 - TRBV6-5 TGTGCCAGCAGTTACTCCGACAGGTTAGAAGCTTTCTTT CASSYSDRLEAFF
- TRBJ2-3 TRBD2 TRBV19 TGTGCCAGTAGTTCACCCCCTACTAGCGGGAGAATAACAGATACGCAGTATTTT CASSSPPTSGRITDTQYF
- TRBJ1-5 - TRBV6-6 TGTGCCAGCAGGACAGTGATCAATCAGCCCCAGCATTTT CASRTVINQPQHF
- TRBJ2-3 - TRBV9 TGTGCCAGCAGCCCCTGGGTAGGGGGTGCAGATACGCAGTATTTT CASSPWVGGADTQYF
- TRBJ2-3 TRBD2 TRBV4-1 TGCGCCAGCAGCCAAGATCCGGGGACAGGGACTAGCGGTAGCACAGATACGCAGTATTTT CASSQDPGTGTSGSTDTQYF
- TRBJ1-2 - TRBV6-1 TGTGCCAGCAGTGAAGTGAGAGCTTCTTACTCCTATGGCTACACCTTC CASSEVRASYSYGYTF
- TRBJ1-6 - TRBV27 TGTGCCAGCAGTTTATCTGGGGGGTCCACCTATAATTCACCCCTCCACTTT CASSLSGGSTYNSPLHF
- TRBJ2-1 TRBD1 TRBV18 TGTGCCACCGCAGGGGGACCCTTAAATGAGCAGTTCTTC CATAGGPLNEQFF
once TRBJ1-2 - TRBV6-1 TGTGCCAGCAGGGAGATAGGGGGAGGGATGTATGGCTACACCTTC CASREIGGGMYGYTF
few TRBJ1-3 - TRBV7-8 TGTGCCAGCAGCTCGGGACCAGCGGGTGGAAACACCATATATTTT CASSSGPAGGNTIYF
once TRBJ2-7 TRBD2 TRBV28 TGTGCCAGCATCGCGCGGGGGGCGGGCGAGCAGTACTTC CASIARGAGEQYF